This TCR beta chain was recovered during a study of shared clonotypes between healthy human individuals. To note about this clone: Different DNA sequences within this sample yield the same CDR3.

As defined, naive CD8 cells were CD45RO-negative and positively selected for CCR7, with terminally differentiated effector memory CD45RA+ cells excluded. The authors distributed each subset's genomic DNA evenly over several immunoSEQ plates. Clones were read by immunoSEQ multiplex PCR, and TCRdb kept only the in-frame ones, dropping some. Of approximately 2,200,000 clones detected, about 92% appear once; the ten largest clones hold 1.5% to 2%. Specimen: naive CD8+ T cells from PBMCs. The TCR originated in a man aged 18-30 years in good health. Some clones in this sample may be carry-over from other donors' samples.

The CDR3, as DNA: TGTGCCAGCGCTGGGCAGGGTTTTTACGAGCAGTACTTC. Its translation: CASAGQGFYEQYF. The V call is TRBV19, the J call TRBJ2-7; TRBD1 might be the D (5 bases). The germline V gene has CDR1 LNHDA and CDR2 SQIVND (reference sequence). Trimming left V 9 bases short and J 4 bases short, with 16 bases between. The CDR3 has 13 residues.